This TCR beta chain stems from a study of control samples from healthy donors and cancer patients. This CDR3 region has 15 residues. Per the germline V gene, CDR1 is LGHDT and CDR2 is YNNKEL (reference sequence). V was cut by 0 bases and J by 10 bases, with 16 bases left in between. This clone was seen a single time. Sequencing used immunoSEQ multiplex PCR; TCRdb keeps in-frame clones, though not all of them. Of roughly 88,000 clones in the sample, more than 85% are singletons; the top ten hold approximately 1%. Sample: blood. The rearrangement uses TRBV3-1 (or the pseudogene TRBV3-2) and TRBJ2-1, with D possibly TRBD2 on 6 matching bases. This sequence was found in a woman younger than 45 in good health. The DNA for the CDR3 is TGTGCCAGCAGCCAAGATCCTGGGGGGAATCGGGAGCAGTTCTTC. Translation: CASSQDPGGNREQFF.